This T cell receptor beta chain was found in a study of blood T cells in healthy people across ages. Regarding the study as a whole: Unsorted PBMC material precluded a definitive naive versus antigen-experienced comparison. Significant beta diversity loss was already apparent by age roughly 43, declining roughly linearly.

Combining a sample-barcoded 5' primer with a J-beta primer mix, a second PCR ran for 7 to 11 cycles. Every cDNA molecule bore a tag from a template-switch adaptor containing 12 random nucleotides. One entry per CDR3 protein, called by TCRdb with MiXCR from the 5' RACE reads. The data contain around 1,000,000 distinct CDR3 sequences, roughly two fifths of them seen just once; the ten biggest clones take up under 15%. J gave up 0 bases and V 6 bases, and 4 bases lay outside the gene matches. The CDR3 loop spans 14 amino acids. Germline V gene sequence: CDR1 SGHTA, CDR2 FQGNSA. This clonotype was counted at least ten times. Its target is unknown.

The TCR was taken from a man aged 18 to 35 in good health. This chain joins TRBV7-2 and TRBJ1-2; 7 positions match TRBD1. Material for sequencing was blood. The CDR3 coding sequence is TGTGCCAGCAGTAGAGGGGGCTCTAACTATGGCTACACCTTC. Protein: CASSRGGSNYGYTF.